Reported below is one T cell receptor (beta chain). What it binds is not known. This record belongs to a study of PD-1 blockade in mismatch repair-deficient tumors. In the study overall: All were previously treated, progressing patients with around eleven mismatch repair-deficient cancer types.

Findings and limits, study-wide: Tumor-resident clones, often undetectable pretreatment in blood, expanded then contracted after pembrolizumab.

Measured with immunoSEQ multiplex PCR; TCRdb has only the in-frame clones, and not every one. The sample gives about 19,000 clones, roughly 80% of which show up once; approximately 1.5% is in the top ten. This CDR3 contains 13 residues. The germline V gene encodes CDR1 LNHDA and CDR2 SQIVND (reference sequence). V lost 4 bases to trimming and J lost 2 bases, with 9 bases between them. The gene calls are TRBV19 and TRBJ2-7, with D possibly TRBD2 on 6 matching bases. Specimen: PBMCs, collected 52 weeks after starting pembrolizumab. The receptor's source is an adult with mismatch repair-deficient cancer. This CDR3 reads CASSTRLAYEQYF. DNA of the CDR3: TGTGCCAGTAGTACCAGACTAGCCTACGAGCAGTACTTC.